Described below is a single TCR beta chain sequence and its context. The data belong to a study of blood T cell repertoires in COVID-19. Overall study context: Acute-phase and convalescent COVID-19 samples originated in the United States, Italy and Spain. Sources were T cells, B-cell-depleted T cells, or PBMCs; the material itself was cDNA or gDNA.

The trim removed 6 bases at V and 3 bases at J, leaving 1 base unmatched. From germline, CDR1 is LNHDA and CDR2 SQIVND (reference sequence). The length of the CDR3 is 14 residues. Only in-frame clones appear in the TCRdb table, and some are missing; sequencing was by immunoSEQ multiplex PCR. Of 90,000 to 130,000 clones detected, just over 85% appear once; the ten largest clones hold around 2%. V is TRBV19 and J is TRBJ2-6, with 8 bases lining up with TRBD1. The sequenced material came from peripheral blood. This clonotype was sampled from a human donor in a cohort sampled during active COVID-19. CDR3 nucleotide sequence: TGTGCCAGTAGGGACAGGGTTGGGGCCAACGTCCTGACTTTC. It is translated as CASRDRVGANVLTF.